This TCR beta chain was found in a study of blood T cell repertoires in COVID-19. Study background: The origin of the acute and convalescent COVID-19 samples was the United States, Italy and Spain.

A single count supports this clone. CDR3 length: 15 amino acids. The V gene end was trimmed by 2 bases and the J gene end by 4 bases; junction bases not matched to a gene: 2. Germline assignment: CDR1 SEHNR and CDR2 FQNEAQ (reference sequence). The data were produced by immunoSEQ multiplex PCR, yet TCRdb's version contains in-frame clones alone and is incomplete. The data contain fewer than 200,000 clones, around 90% of them seen just once; the ten biggest clones take up about 2.6%. The chain carries TRBV7-9 and TRBJ2-1, with 10 bases aligning to TRBD2. Material: peripheral blood. The TCR was taken from a man aged 35-49 years with active or convalescent COVID-19. CDR3 region: CASSLYSGGYNEQFF. Written as DNA, the CDR3 is TGTGCCAGCAGCTTATATAGCGGGGGGTACAATGAGCAGTTCTTC.